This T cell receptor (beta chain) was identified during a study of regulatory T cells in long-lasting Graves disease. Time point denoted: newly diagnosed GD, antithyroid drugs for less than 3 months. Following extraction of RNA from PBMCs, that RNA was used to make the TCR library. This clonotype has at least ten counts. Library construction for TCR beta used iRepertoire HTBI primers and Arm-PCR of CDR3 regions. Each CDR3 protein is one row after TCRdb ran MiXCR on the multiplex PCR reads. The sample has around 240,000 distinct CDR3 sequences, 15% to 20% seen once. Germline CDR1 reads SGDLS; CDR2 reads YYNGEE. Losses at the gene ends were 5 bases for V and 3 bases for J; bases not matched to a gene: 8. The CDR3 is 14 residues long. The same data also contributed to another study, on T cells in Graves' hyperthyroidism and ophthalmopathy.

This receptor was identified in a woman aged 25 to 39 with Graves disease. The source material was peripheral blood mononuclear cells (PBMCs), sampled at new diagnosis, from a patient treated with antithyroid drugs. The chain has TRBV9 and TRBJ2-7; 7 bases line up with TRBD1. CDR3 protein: CASSAGTVGYEQYF. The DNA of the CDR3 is TGTGCCAGCAGTGCCGGGACAGTGGGCTACGAGCAGTACTTC.